Listed below are T cell receptor beta chains from one sample, sequenced in a study of shared clonotypes between healthy human individuals. The method was immunoSEQ multiplex PCR; TCRdb's version includes in-frame clones alone and lacks a portion of them. The sample has more than 850,000 clones, 78% seen once. The sample comprised memory CD4+ T cells from PBMCs. These receptors were obtained from a young man in good health. Some clones in this sample may be carry-over from other donors' samples. CDR3s include the opening cysteine and the closing phenylalanine or tryptophan.

TRBJ1-4	TRBV11-2	CASSLAGTGGEKLFF
TRBJ2-1	TRBV27	CASSPRTFNEQFF
TRBJ1-1	TRBV5-1	CASSLGEGNTEAFF
TRBJ1-4	TRBV6-5	CASSYLAGGDEKLFF
TRBJ1-1	TRBV19	CASSMDQGWKNTEAFF
TRBJ2-2	TRBV25-1	CASSEVGQGTGELFF
TRBJ1-1	TRBV30	CAWITLRDRANTEAFF
TRBJ2-2	TRBV6-6	CASRPLAGGTGELFF
TRBJ1-4	TRBV28	CASSLGGGAGIEKLFF
TRBJ1-1	TRBV7-3	CASSLQAGAEAFF
TRBJ1-1	TRBV7-9	CASSFGRGNTEAFF
TRBJ2-5	TRBV5-1	CASNNPGGGETQYF
TRBJ1-2	TRBV27	CASSFRANYGYTF
TRBJ2-1	TRBV29-1	CNVEESRSGGGQFF
TRBJ1-4	TRBV7-6	CASSRTGATNEKLFF
TRBJ2-1	TRBV4-1	CASSQDLDEQFF
TRBJ1-2	TRBV19	CASSRRASNYGYTF
TRBJ1-2	TRBV5-4	CASRLAGGDGYTF
TRBJ2-3	TRBV27	CASSLSTASAQYF
TRBJ2-7	TRBV7-6	CAIPVGYEQYF
TRBJ2-1	TRBV2	CASSEDLGDEQFF
TRBJ2-7	TRBV2	CASKIEGDEQYF
TRBJ2-5	TRBV21-1	CASSNRVVWQETQYF
TRBJ2-1	TRBV6-5	CASSLRLGADEQFF
TRBJ2-2	TRBV13	CASRRGGTRNTGELFF
TRBJ2-2	TRBV4-3	CASSQAYGGNTGELFF
TRBJ2-6	TRBV5-4	CASSPSVGPSGANVLTF
TRBJ1-2	TRBV19	CASSQGGYGYTF
TRBJ2-3	TRBV30	CAWSVGGSTDTQYF
TRBJ1-5	TRBV5-1	CASSSTGGLNQPQHF
TRBJ1-1	TRBV7-2	CASSLLLGTEAFF
TRBJ2-3	TRBV5-1	CASSRGLAGDTQYF
TRBJ2-2	TRBV27	CASSLSWGLSTGELFF
TRBJ1-2	TRBV6-5	CASSSTGLLNYGYTF
TRBJ1-5	TRBV7-3	CASSIYSRGYSNQPQHF
TRBJ1-5	TRBV28	CASSPWDAKDQPQHF
TRBJ1-3	TRBV10-1	CASSSRTDSGNTIYF
TRBJ2-6	TRBV6-5	CASSLRPGANVLTF
TRBJ1-1	TRBV7-8	CASSLRGDTEAFF
TRBJ1-3	TRBV18	CASSPLAAGLSGNTIYF
TRBJ2-7	TRBV21-1	CASSSLGRASGGSYEQYF
TRBJ1-1	TRBV15	CATSRGDGFATEAFF
TRBJ1-4	TRBV19	CASSSWTGEGEKLFF
TRBJ2-7	TRBV5-5	CASRASGGPAYEQYF
TRBJ2-7	TRBV4-1	CASSPAGGPSYEQYF
TRBJ1-2	TRBV4-3	CASSQDREARGGGYTF